Below, 25 T cell receptor beta chains from the same sample are listed, as sequenced in a study of blood T cells in healthy people across ages. Then a second PCR, running about 6 to 11 cycles, was carried out with a sample-barcoded 5' primer and a J-beta primer mix. TCRdb reanalysed the 5' RACE reads using MiXCR and keeps one entry per CDR3 protein. Here the sample spans roughly 550,000 distinct CDR3 sequences, about 25% being singletons. These data also featured in a second study, about T cells of mothers and their children.

Sequencing input: blood. These receptors were collected from a boy under 18 in good health.

This clonotype showed up just a few times. The genes are TRBV25-1 and TRBJ2-5; possibly TRBD1 or TRBD2 for D (7 bases each). The J call is uncertain, as TRBJ2-7 better fits the DNA end. This CDR3 has 15 residues. The germline V gene encodes CDR1 MGHDK and CDR2 SYGVNS. CDR3 region: CASSEPGGASYEQYF. The DNA of the CDR3 is TGTGCCAGCAGTGAACCAGGGGGGGCCTCCTACGAGCAGTACTTC.

In its sample, this clonotype was seen a few times. This chain links TRBV7-2 with TRBJ2-7; weak D call: TRBD2 (6 bases). Trimming pared 0 bases from V and 3 bases from J, leaving 15 bases between. The CDR3 has 16 residues. Germline V lookup: CDR1 SGHTA, CDR2 FQGNSA. CDR3 residues: CASSLAPRGLDYEQYF. CDR3 sequence (DNA): TGTGCCAGCAGCTTAGCGCCTCGGGGACTTGACTACGAGCAGTACTTC. Full variable domain (remainder filled in from reference TRBV7-2 and TRBJ2-7): GAGVSQSPSNKVTEKGKDVELRCDPISGHTALYWYRQSLGQGLEFLIYFQGNSAPDKSGLPSDRFSAERTGGSVSTLTIQRTQQEDSAVYLCASSLAPRGLDYEQYFGPGTRLTVT.

This clonotype has only a few counts. This sequence joins TRBV20-1 and TRBJ2-7; the match to TRBD2 covers 12 bases. The CDR3 runs 12 residues. Trimming removed 3 bases from V and 7 bases from J; junction bases left unmatched: 1. Looked up from germline, CDR1 is DFQATT and CDR2 is SNEGSKA (reference sequence). The CDR3 protein is CSARTSGREQYF. The CDR3 DNA sequence: TGCAGTGCTAGGACTAGCGGGAGAGAGCAGTACTTC.

The CDR3, as DNA: TGTGCCAGCAGGAGGGGAATAGGGCCCAGCTATGGCTACACCTTC. Protein sequence: CASRRGIGPSYGYTF. This sequence joins TRBV28 and TRBJ1-2; D may be TRBD1 (5 bases). The V and J ends lost 6 bases and 4 bases respectively, with 18 bases between them. The CDR3 totals 15 residues. CDR1 MDHEN and CDR2 SYDVKM come from the germline V gene.

Ten or more counts support this clonotype. The chain couples TRBV7-4 to TRBJ2-1; D assignment may be TRBD1 or TRBD2 (5 bases each). Germline V lookup: CDR1 SGHVT, CDR2 SQSDAQ. Trimming removed 1 base from V and 8 bases from J, with 21 bases in between. CDR3 size: 17 residues. CDR3 DNA sequence: TGTGCCAGCAGCTTAGGGGTTGACGGGGCCCCTAGGGATGAGCAGTTCTTC. Translation gives CASSLGVDGAPRDEQFF.

This clonotype was detected only a few times. V usage is TRBV5-6 and J usage is TRBJ2-5; 7 bases align to TRBD2. The junction had 14 bases not matched to a gene; V was cut back by 10 bases and J by 5 bases. There are 14 residues in the CDR3. Germline CDR1 and CDR2: SGHDT and YYEEEE. The CDR3 nucleotides read TGTGCCTCCTCCTCAGCGGGGTCGGGTGAGACCCAGTACTTC. This translates into CASSSAGSGETQYF.

This clonotype was found a few times. This rearrangement joins TRBV28 to TRBJ2-1; 11 positions match TRBD2. Trimming at V came to 8 bases and at J to 3 bases, leaving 3 bases not matched to a gene. The V gene's germline CDR1 is MDHEN and CDR2 SYDVKM. CDR3 length: 14 residues. In nucleotides, the CDR3 is TGTGCCAGCTTCCTAGCGGGAGGCTACAATGAGCAGTTCTTC. It translates to CASFLAGGYNEQFF.

This clonotype was detected ten times or more. V gene TRBV28 combines with J gene TRBJ2-5; D is uncertain. Germline CDR1 and CDR2: MDHEN and SYDVKM. The CDR3 consists of 13 residues. The ends were cut back, 6 bases at V and 2 bases at J, with 10 bases in the middle. CDR3: CASRATDQETQYF. The DNA of the CDR3 is TGTGCCAGCAGGGCTACAGATCAAGAGACCCAGTACTTC.

The V and J genes are TRBV2 and TRBJ2-5; 8 bases agree with TRBD2. The J call may be mistaken, given a closer DNA end match to TRBJ2-7. Germline CDR1 reads SNHLY; CDR2 reads FYNNEI. The CDR3 runs to 15 residues. This chain's CDR3 is CASSEGAGGSYEQYF. Written as DNA, the CDR3 is TGTGCCAGCAGTGAAGGTGCGGGGGGCTCCTACGAGCAGTACTTC.

This clonotype was detected only a few times. This rearrangement joins TRBV7-9 to TRBJ2-4; D not resolved. Between the trimmed V and J ends, which lost 5 bases and 1 base, there was a span of 15 bases. Germline loops: CDR1 SEHNR, CDR2 FQNEAQ (reference sequence). The CDR3 has 16 residues. The CDR3 coding sequence is TGTGCCAGCAGCCAAATACAAGGTCAGGCCAAAAACATTCAGTACTTC. It specifies CASSQIQGQAKNIQYF.

This clonotype was seen repeatedly, ten times or more. The rearrangement joins TRBV28 to TRBJ2-1, with 8 bases aligning to TRBD2. Germline CDR1 reads MDHEN; CDR2 reads SYDVKM. The junction had 10 bases not matched to a gene; V was cut back by 7 bases and J by 5 bases. The CDR3 spans 15 residues. This CDR3 reads CASTPPGLGDNEQFF. CDR3 coding DNA: TGTGCCAGCACCCCACCGGGACTAGGAGACAATGAGCAGTTCTTC.

This clonotype was counted only a few times. CDR3: CASSLDTGRIMNTEAFF. The CDR3 region has the DNA TGTGCCAGCAGCCTTGACACAGGGAGAATCATGAACACTGAAGCTTTCTTT. The chain has TRBV12-3 or TRBV12-4 and TRBJ1-1, with D possibly matching TRBD1 (6 bases). Trimming took off 6 bases at V and 0 bases at J, with 20 bases between the two ends. CDR3 size: 17 residues.

The sample holds a few counts of this clonotype. The J gene is TRBJ1-2, the V gene TRBV7-2, with TRBD1 identical over 7 bases. V lost 4 bases to trimming and J lost 4 bases; unmatched junction nucleotides: 6. The CDR3 is made up of 14 amino acids. Germline assignment: CDR1 SGHTA and CDR2 FQGNSA. DNA for the CDR3: TGTGCCAGCAGCTACCCGGGACAGCCCTATGGCTACACCTTC. Residues: CASSYPGQPYGYTF.

The chain couples TRBV6-2 or TRBV6-3 to TRBJ2-7; no reliable D call. CDR3 length: 12 residues. Germline V gene lookup returns CDR1 MNHEY and CDR2 SVGEGT. Trimming removed 2 bases from V and 3 bases from J, with 5 bases in between. CDR3 nucleotides: TGTGCCAGCAGTTACCTGCACTACGAGCAGTACTTC. Its translation is CASSYLHYEQYF.

Remarks on this clonotype: A read error may account for a junction end that differs from germline. The chain has TRBV9 and TRBJ2-5; 8 bases fit TRBD2. CDR1 is SGDLS and CDR2 is YYNGEE in the germline V gene. This CDR3 has 13 amino acids. In DNA, the CDR3 is TGTGCCAGCAGCGTAGACGGGAGGGAGACCCAGCACTTC. It codes for CASSVDGRETQHF.

This chain connects TRBV12-3 or TRBV12-4 to TRBJ2-1; no definite D call. V was cut by 4 bases and J by 5 bases, with 9 bases left in between. This CDR3 spans 13 amino acids. DNA for the CDR3: TGTGCCAGCAGTTGGCTTGGAAACAATGAGCAGTTCTTC. Protein product: CASSWLGNNEQFF.

This clonotype was observed a handful of times. V gene TRBV11-2 combines with J gene TRBJ2-5; no firm D call. This CDR3 has 14 amino acids. The V gene's germline CDR1 is SGHAT and CDR2 FQNNGV. Trimming took off 3 bases at V and 4 bases at J, with 12 bases between the two ends. CDR3 loop: CASSFFGRRETQYF. The CDR3 nucleotides are TGTGCCAGCAGCTTTTTTGGACGCCGAGAGACCCAGTACTTC. Filled out from reference TRBV11-2 and TRBJ2-5, the complete variable domain reads EAGVAQSPRYKIIEKRQSVAFWCNPISGHATLYWYQQILGQGPKLLIQFQNNGVVDDSQLPKDRFSAERLKGVDSTLKIQPAKLEDSAVYLCASSFFGRRETQYFGPGTRLLVL.

The rearrangement links TRBV6-5 to TRBJ2-5, with D unresolved. V lost 6 bases and J 2 bases, leaving 10 bases between the germline ends. Germline CDR1 MNHEY, CDR2 SVGAGI. CDR3 length: 13 residues. In nucleotides, the CDR3 is TGTGCCAGCAGATACGGGTCTCAAGAGACCCAGTACTTC. It encodes CASRYGSQETQYF.

In its sample, this clonotype was seen a few times. This chain links TRBV6-5 with TRBJ2-7; TRBD2 matches at 8 bases. The CDR3 is made up of 16 amino acids. CDR1 MNHEY and CDR2 SVGAGI come from the germline V gene. The V gene end was trimmed by 2 bases and the J gene end by 0 bases; junction bases not matched to a gene: 6. CDR3 residues: CASSYKARGDSYEQYF. DNA for the CDR3: TGTGCCAGCAGTTACAAAGCGCGGGGGGACTCCTACGAGCAGTACTTC.

This clonotype has just a few counts. The rearrangement uses TRBV7-9 and TRBJ2-7, with D perhaps TRBD1 (6 bases). Per germline, CDR1 SEHNR and CDR2 FQNEAQ (reference sequence). The length of the CDR3 is 13 residues. V shed 8 bases and J shed 3 bases, with 14 bases lying between them. The CDR3 DNA sequence: TGTGCCAGCGGGGACCGGGACAACTACGAGCAGTACTTC. Its translation: CASGDRDNYEQYF.

This chain links TRBV11-2 with TRBJ2-4; unclear D gene. CDR3 length: 12 amino acids. V was trimmed by 7 bases and J by 5 bases, leaving 9 bases between them. Germline CDR1 and CDR2: SGHAT and FQNNGV. This chain's CDR3 is CASKSTQNIQYF. The DNA for the CDR3 is TGTGCCAGCAAGAGTACTCAAAACATTCAGTACTTC.

This clonotype has at least ten counts. The CDR3 nucleotides are TGTGCCAGCAGTGATCCTGGGGGCACAGATACGCAGTATTTT. It yields the protein CASSDPGGTDTQYF. The J gene is TRBJ2-3, the V gene TRBV12-3 or TRBV12-4; D ambiguous. Trimming left V 5 bases short and J 1 base short, with 10 bases between. This CDR3 has 14 residues.

This clonotype has only a few counts. J is TRBJ2-7 and V is TRBV7-6, with a tentative D call TRBD1 (6 bases). The germline gives CDR1 SGHVS, CDR2 FNYEAQ. The CDR3 is 15 amino acids. V gave up 3 bases and J gave up 7 bases, with 19 bases separating them. The CDR3 DNA reads as TGTGCCAGCAGCTTTCAGACAGGCCAGCTACGGGAGCAGTACTTC. Its protein product is CASSFQTGQLREQYF.

J is TRBJ1-1 and V is TRBV7-9, with D perhaps TRBD1 (5 bases). Per germline, CDR1 SEHNR and CDR2 FQNEAQ (reference sequence). The V end lost 2 bases, the J end lost 0 bases, and 10 bases lay between the germline ends. The CDR3 is made up of 15 amino acids. CDR3 amino acids: CASSLPAGMNTEAFF. In nucleotides, the CDR3 is TGTGCCAGCAGCTTACCCGCAGGGATGAACACTGAAGCTTTCTTT. Using reference TRBV7-9 and TRBJ1-1 for the parts outside the CDR3, the full variable domain is DTGVSQNPRHKITKRGQNVTFRCDPISEHNRLYWYRQTLGQGPEFLTYFQNEAQLEKSRLLSDRFSAERPKGSFSTLEIQRTEQGDSAMYLCASSLPAGMNTEAFFGQGTRLTVV.

At least ten counts were recorded for this clonotype. V is TRBV9 and J is TRBJ2-5, with 7 bases that match TRBD2. The CDR3 sequence is 15 residues long. J lost 7 bases, V lost 0 bases, and 9 bases had no gene match. The germline gives CDR1 SGDLS, CDR2 YYNGEE. The CDR3, as DNA: TGTGCCAGCAGCGTAGCGGGCGAGCGGGGCTGGACCCAGTACTTC. Translation: CASSVAGERGWTQYF.